The present entry profiles one T cell receptor beta chain with its context. This specimen comes from a study of blood T cells in healthy people across ages. Then a second PCR, running roughly 7 to 11 cycles, was carried out with a sample-barcoded 5' primer and a J-beta primer mix. MiXCR, run by TCRdb on the 5' RACE reads, gives a single entry per CDR3 protein. The table includes roughly 2 million distinct CDR3 sequences, roughly 50% detected once. V lost 6 bases and J lost 2; bases outside the gene matches: 12. CDR3 size: 16 residues. Looked up from germline, CDR1 is SNHLY and CDR2 is FYNNEI. The V and J genes are TRBV2 and TRBJ2-7; 8 bases line up with TRBD1. The clonotype comes from a woman between 35 and 50 years old in good health. Sequencing was performed on blood. The CDR3 coding sequence is TGTGCCAGCAGCGAGGCTGGACAGGGTGTACCCTACGAGCAGTACTTC. Protein sequence: CASSEAGQGVPYEQYF.